The 16 T cell receptor beta chains in this list originate from one sample, sequenced in a study of CDR3 diversity in severe acne. TCRdb ran MiXCR on the PCR reads and lists one entry per CDR3 protein. This repertoire shows under 100,000 distinct CDR3 sequences, over 45% found once; its top ten account for around a tenth. Material: blood. The receptors stem from a male donor in good health, serving as a control.

This clonotype was counted at least ten times. The chain recombines TRBV6-6 with TRBJ2-7, with 10 nucleotides matching TRBD2. This CDR3 comprises 14 residues. The germline V gene encodes CDR1 MNHNY and CDR2 SVGAGI (reference sequence). V lost 7 bases, J lost 3 bases, and 6 bases stayed unmatched. Here the CDR3 DNA reads TGTGCCAGCACCCTAGCGGGAGAGGGCTACGAGCAGTACTTC. It encodes CASTLAGEGYEQYF.

The V gene is TRBV20-1, the J gene TRBJ2-7; 7 bases line up with TRBD2. Germline V gene sequence: CDR1 DFQATT, CDR2 SNEGSKA (reference sequence). V lost 6 bases and J lost 9; bases outside the gene matches: 11. The CDR3 has 12 amino acids. CDR3 in amino acids: CSARDGGGGQYF. The CDR3 DNA follows: TGCAGTGCAAGGGATGGGGGGGGGGGGCAGTACTTC.

This clonotype was recorded many times. The chain's CDR3 is CASSLTGRLTYEQYF. The CDR3 nucleotides read TGTGCCAGCAGTTTAACGGGAAGACTAACCTACGAGCAGTACTTC. This sequence joins TRBV12-3 or TRBV12-4 and TRBJ2-7; TRBD2 might be the D (5 bases). V gave up 2 bases and J gave up 2 bases, with 13 bases separating them. The CDR3 runs to 15 residues.

The rearrangement uses TRBV5-5 and TRBJ2-5; D remains ambiguous. This CDR3 region has 15 residues. Germline-derived CDR1 and CDR2 are SGHKS and YYEKEE (reference sequence). Deletions cut 2 bases from V and 4 bases from J, with 15 bases between. The CDR3 nucleotides read TGTGCCAGCAGCTTAGCTCTTGCCGGGCTAGAGACCCAGTACTTC. Amino acids: CASSLALAGLETQYF.

The V call is TRBV7-2, the J call TRBJ2-5; TRBD1 agrees at 8 bases. The CDR3 totals 15 residues. Trimming cost V 5 bases and J 1 base; bases outside gene matches: 6. Germline lookup yields CDR1 SGHTA and CDR2 FQGNSA. CDR3 protein: CASSPRTGLQETQYF. As DNA, the CDR3 is TGTGCCAGCAGCCCCCGGACAGGGCTCCAAGAGACCCAGTACTTC.

This clonotype has only one observation. The rearrangement uses TRBV7-9 and TRBJ1-4; TRBD1 matches at 7 bases. J was trimmed by 8 bases and V by 5 bases; bases with no gene match: 8. The CDR3 extends over 14 amino acids. The V gene's germline CDR1 is SEHNR and CDR2 FQNEAQ (reference sequence). In DNA form, the CDR3 reads TGTGCCAGCAGCGAAGACAGGGTGAACGAAAAACTGTTTTTT. Protein: CASSEDRVNEKLFF. The whole variable domain, filled in from reference TRBV7-9 and TRBJ1-4, reads DTGVSQNPRHKITKRGQNVTFRCDPISEHNRLYWYRQTLGQGPEFLTYFQNEAQLEKSRLLSDRFSAERPKGSFSTLEIQRTEQGDSAMYLCASSEDRVNEKLFFGSGTQLSVL.

The chain links TRBV5-1 to TRBJ2-7; the match to TRBD1 covers 8 bases. V lost 4 bases and J lost 2; bases outside the gene matches: 5. Germline lookup yields CDR1 SGHRS and CDR2 YFSETQ. CDR3 length: 14 residues. CDR3 DNA sequence: TGCGCCAGCAGCCCTGACAGGGGCCCCTACGAGCAGTACTTC. Residues: CASSPDRGPYEQYF.

The sample holds many counts of this clonotype. The rearrangement uses TRBV11-2 and TRBJ2-1; D is uncertain. Germline V gene sequence: CDR1 SGHAT, CDR2 FQNNGV. V was trimmed by 5 bases and J by 5 bases, leaving 16 bases between them. The CDR3 runs 15 residues. CDR3 amino acids: CASSHPAYLNNEQFF. In DNA, the CDR3 is TGTGCCAGCAGCCATCCGGCCTACTTGAACAATGAGCAGTTCTTC.

About this clonotype: The conserved phenylalanine or tryptophan normally closing the CDR3 is absent here, so this likely arose from a read error. The chain has TRBV20-1 and TRBJ2-1; TRBD2 matches at 11 bases. Germline trimming cut 5 bases from V and 9 bases from J; bases unmatched to any gene: 12. Per the germline V gene, CDR1 is DFQATT and CDR2 is SNEGSKA (reference sequence). There are 15 residues in the CDR3. CDR3 region: CSAVPPSGGNSEQFL. As DNA, the CDR3 is TGCAGTGCTGTCCCTCCTAGCGGGGGGAACAGTGAGCAGTTCCTC.

The chain has TRBV20-1 and TRBJ2-5, with 10 bases that match TRBD2. CDR1 and CDR2 (germline): DFQATT, SNEGSKA (reference sequence). V lost 0 bases to trimming and J lost 5 bases; unmatched junction nucleotides: 6. The CDR3 runs 15 residues. CDR3 amino acids: CSAREASGGGETQYF. CDR3 sequence (DNA): TGCAGTGCTAGAGAGGCTAGCGGGGGAGGGGAGACCCAGTACTTC.

As to this clonotype: Compared with germline, one end of the junction differs, possibly owing to a read error. V is TRBV5-1 and J is TRBJ2-7; TRBD1 aligns across 7 bases. The germline V gene has CDR1 SGHRS and CDR2 YFSETQ. There are 14 residues in the CDR3. The CDR3 DNA sequence: TGTGCCAGCAGCCCCGGACAGGAGTCCTACGAGCAGTACTTC. Amino acid sequence: CASSPGQESYEQYF.

This rearrangement joins TRBV5-4 to TRBJ1-1; possible D gene TRBD1, 6 bases. CDR3 length: 16 residues. The ends were cut back, 2 bases at V and 5 bases at J, with 19 bases in the middle. In germline, CDR1 is SGHNT, CDR2 YYREEE (reference sequence). The CDR3 DNA reads as TGTGCCAGCAGCTTTGAGGGGGGGCCGGGGTTTACTGAAGCTTTCTTT. Protein: CASSFEGGPGFTEAFF.

The V and J genes are TRBV19 and TRBJ1-1, with D hard to call. This CDR3 region has 13 residues. With 6 bases removed from V and 4 bases from J, the gap between germline ends came to 12 bases. Per the germline V gene, CDR1 is LNHDA and CDR2 is SQIVND (reference sequence). The chain's CDR3 is CASSRNRATEAFF. CDR3 in DNA: TGTGCCAGTAGCAGGAATAGGGCCACTGAAGCTTTCTTT.

Details on this clonotype: One end of the junction fails to match germline, which may point to a read error. The rearrangement joins TRBV5-1 to TRBJ2-2, with TRBD2 matching over 14 bases. CDR3 length equals 16 residues. The germline V gene encodes CDR1 SGHRS and CDR2 YFSETQ. This chain's CDR3 is CASRTSGRKYTGELFF. Written as DNA, the CDR3 is TGTGCCAGTCGGACTAGCGGGAGGAAATACACCGGGGAGCTGTTTTTT.

This clonotype has just a few counts. This sequence joins TRBV27 and TRBJ2-2; the match to TRBD1 covers 10 bases. The CDR3 is 15 amino acids. In germline, CDR1 is MNHEY, CDR2 SMNVEV (reference sequence). Losses at the gene ends were 7 bases for V and 2 bases for J; bases not matched to a gene: 4. In DNA form, the CDR3 reads TGTGCCAGCACCTTGACAGGGGGCAACACCGGGGAGCTGTTTTTT. This gives the protein CASTLTGGNTGELFF.

This clonotype was counted only a few times. This chain joins TRBV10-3 and TRBJ1-1; tentatively, D is TRBD1 (6 bases). Germline CDR1 ENHRY, CDR2 SYGVKD. This CDR3 contains 15 residues. V lost 4 bases and J lost 6, with 18 bases in between. Here the CDR3 reads CAISGLAVGGAEAFF. CDR3 nucleotide sequence: TGTGCCATCAGTGGCCTCGCAGTAGGGGGGGCTGAAGCTTTCTTT.